One and the same sample provided the 27 T cell receptor beta chains below, sequenced in a study of blood T cell repertoires in COVID-19. Produced via immunoSEQ multiplex PCR; TCRdb's table is partial and in-frame only. The sample lists about 70,000 clones, under 85% occurring once. The source material was peripheral blood. These receptors came from a man between 65 and 85 years old with acute or convalescent COVID-19.

In its sample, this clone was seen once. This chain connects TRBV3-1 (or the pseudogene TRBV3-2) to TRBJ2-1; possible D gene TRBD2, 5 bases. Trimming left V 0 bases short and J 2 bases short, with 17 bases between. CDR3 length equals 18 residues. Germline lookup yields CDR1 LGHDT and CDR2 YNNKEL (reference sequence). CDR3 sequence: CASSQDPTSTYAYNEQFF. Written as DNA, the CDR3 is TGTGCCAGCAGCCAAGACCCAACTAGTACCTACGCCTACAATGAGCAGTTCTTC.

The chain links TRBV25-1 to TRBJ2-1; 7 bases match TRBD2. The CDR3 consists of 15 residues. The ends lost 5 bases at V and 0 bases at J; junction bases unmatched: 4. Germline-derived CDR1 and CDR2 are MGHDK and SYGVNS. DNA of the CDR3: TGTGCCAGCAGTAATACGGGAGGCTCCTACAATGAGCAGTTCTTC. It translates to CASSNTGGSYNEQFF.

The rearrangement links TRBV2 to TRBJ2-3; TRBD1 agrees at 9 bases. The CDR3 covers 16 residues. V trimming: 5 bases; J trimming: 3 bases; junction bases outside the gene matches: 9. The germline V gene has CDR1 SNHLY and CDR2 FYNNEI. In DNA form, the CDR3 reads TGTGCCAGCAGTTTCACAGGGGGCGCGGGTACAGATACGCAGTATTTT. Its protein product is CASSFTGGAGTDTQYF.

The chain recombines TRBV10-2 with TRBJ1-2; the D gene is possibly TRBD1 (5 bases). The CDR3 runs to 12 residues. The V gene's germline CDR1 is WSHSY and CDR2 SAAADI. V lost 5 bases and J lost 4, with 8 bases in between. The CDR3 loop is CASSSGGYGYTF. The CDR3 DNA sequence: TGCGCCAGCAGTTCCGGGGGCTATGGCTACACCTTC.

A single count supports this clone. V usage is TRBV7-2 and J usage is TRBJ1-2; TRBD1 aligns across 10 bases. Trimming cost V 5 bases and J 6 bases; bases outside gene matches: 6. Germline V gene sequence: CDR1 SGHTA, CDR2 FQGNSA. CDR3 length: 14 amino acids. The CDR3, as DNA: TGTGCCAGCAGCCGGGACAGGGGTTATAATGGCTACACCTTC. This sequence encodes CASSRDRGYNGYTF.

This clone was picked up one time. Additional DNA sequences in this sample encode the identical CDR3. The CDR3 bases are TGTGCCAGCAGTCCCCGGGGACAGGGGAATTCACCCCTCCACTTT. Its translation: CASSPRGQGNSPLHF. The gene calls are TRBV6-6 and TRBJ1-6, with 10 bases lining up with TRBD1. The CDR3 has 15 amino acids. J gave up 7 bases and V 5 bases, and 5 bases lay outside the gene matches. Germline CDR1 MNHNY, CDR2 SVGAGI (reference sequence).

This sequence joins TRBV3-1 (or the pseudogene TRBV3-2) and TRBJ1-5; 7 nucleotides line up with TRBD1. V was pared by 5 bases and J by 0 bases, with 7 bases of the junction left unmatched. The CDR3 extends over 16 amino acids. The germline gives CDR1 LGHDT, CDR2 YNNKEL (reference sequence). This CDR3 is CASSGGTVYSNQPQHF. For the CDR3, the DNA is TGTGCCAGCAGCGGAGGGACAGTTTATAGCAATCAGCCCCAGCATTTT.

The rearrangement links TRBV10-2 to TRBJ2-3, with D unresolved. Germline assignment: CDR1 WSHSY and CDR2 SAAADI. This CDR3 spans 16 amino acids. V lost 2 bases and J 1 base, leaving 13 bases between the germline ends. The CDR3 is CASSETTPWGTDTQYF. The CDR3 DNA is TGCGCCAGCAGTGAGACGACTCCCTGGGGCACAGATACGCAGTATTTT.

This clone has only one observation. The chain couples TRBV10-3 to TRBJ2-7; the match to TRBD2 covers 10 bases. V shed 5 bases and J 4 bases; nucleotides not matched to a gene: 8. Germline loops: CDR1 ENHRY, CDR2 SYGVKD. The CDR3 sequence is 15 residues long. CDR3 DNA sequence: TGTGCCATCAGTCCCTCCTCTAGCGGGAGTTACGAGCAGTACTTC. It yields the protein CAISPSSSGSYEQYF.

The V gene is TRBV3-1 (or the pseudogene TRBV3-2), the J gene TRBJ2-7; the D gene is possibly TRBD2 (5 bases). Trimming removed 4 bases at V and 0 bases at J, with 13 bases between. The CDR3 has 15 residues. Germline V gene sequence: CDR1 LGHDT, CDR2 YNNKEL (reference sequence). CDR3 amino acids: CASSPRRGSSYEQYF. In nucleotides, the CDR3 is TGTGCCAGCAGCCCCCGCAGAGGGAGCTCCTACGAGCAGTACTTC.

V usage is TRBV5-1 and J usage is TRBJ2-6, with a possible D match to TRBD2 (5 bases). CDR3 size: 15 residues. Trimming left V 4 bases short and J 0 bases short, with 8 bases between. Germline V gives CDR1 SGHRS, CDR2 YFSETQ. The CDR3 is CASSRGNSGANVLTF. The CDR3 bases are TGCGCCAGCAGCCGGGGTAACTCTGGGGCCAACGTCCTGACTTTC.

The genes are TRBV6-2 or TRBV6-3 and TRBJ1-1, with 7 bases matching TRBD1. Germline CDR1 is MNHEY and CDR2 is SVGEGT. The CDR3 runs to 16 residues. V was pared by 4 bases and J by 3 bases, with 11 bases of the junction left unmatched. The CDR3 nucleotides are TGTGCCAGCAGTTTCCAACAGGGGCCCTTGGACACTGAAGCTTTCTTT. Its translation: CASSFQQGPLDTEAFF.

This clone has a single count. The V gene is TRBV6-5, the J gene TRBJ1-5; D might be TRBD1 (5 bases). This CDR3 is built from 15 residues. The V end lost 6 bases, the J end lost 4 bases, and 16 bases lay between the germline ends. Looked up from germline, CDR1 is MNHEY and CDR2 is SVGAGI. CDR3 in DNA: TGTGCCAGCAGCGGAACGGGGGTGGGGAATCAGCCCCAGCATTTT. It codes for CASSGTGVGNQPQHF.

V and J are TRBV6-6 and TRBJ2-5; D may be TRBD2 (5 bases). The germline gives CDR1 MNHNY, CDR2 SVGAGI (reference sequence). This CDR3 has 14 amino acids. The V gene lost 4 bases and the J gene lost 5 bases, with 14 bases spanning the gap. CDR3 protein: CASSSRGVPETQYF. The CDR3 DNA is TGTGCCAGCAGTTCCCGGGGAGTACCGGAGACCCAGTACTTC.

This clone was counted only a few times. CDR3: CASSPGGGVYGYTF. CDR3 nucleotides: TGTGCCAGCAGCCCCGGGGGGGGAGTCTATGGCTACACCTTC. The chain carries TRBV7-3 and TRBJ1-2, with D possibly matching TRBD1 (5 bases). This CDR3 comprises 14 residues. V was clipped by 5 bases and J by 4 bases, with 14 bases between them. Germline CDR1 SGHTA, CDR2 FQGTGA. The entire variable domain, with the rest obtained from reference TRBV7-3 and TRBJ1-2, is as follows: GAGVSQTPSNKVTEKGKYVELRCDPISGHTALYWYRQSLGQGPEFLIYFQGTGAADDSGLPNDRFFAVRPEGSVSTLKIQRTERGDSAVYLCASSPGGGVYGYTFGSGTRLTVV.

The chain couples TRBV28 to TRBJ2-7, with TRBD1 matching over 8 bases. Losses at the gene ends were 6 bases for V and 5 bases for J; bases not matched to a gene: 15. Germline V lookup: CDR1 MDHEN, CDR2 SYDVKM. The CDR3 totals 16 residues. The CDR3 nucleotides are TGTGCCAGCAGACCGTATCCCCAGGGGGCGAACCACGAGCAGTACTTC. It encodes CASRPYPQGANHEQYF.

This sequence joins TRBV18 and TRBJ2-1, with D perhaps TRBD1 (7 bases). The CDR3 has 14 residues. Germline V gene sequence: CDR1 KGHSH, CDR2 LQKENI. Trimming shortened V by 0 bases and J by 7 bases, and 10 bases separated the two germline ends. CDR3 DNA sequence: TGTGCCAGCTCACCACCGGCAGGGGGGAATGAGCAGTTCTTC. It yields the protein CASSPPAGGNEQFF.

The V and J genes are TRBV9 and TRBJ2-1, with TRBD2 matching over 10 bases. Per germline, CDR1 SGDLS and CDR2 YYNGEE. The CDR3 sequence is 15 residues long. The V gene end was trimmed by 3 bases and the J gene end by 0 bases; junction bases not matched to a gene: 0. CDR3 amino acids: CASSASGGSYNEQFF. In DNA form, the CDR3 reads TGTGCCAGCAGCGCTAGCGGGGGCTCCTACAATGAGCAGTTCTTC.

The rearrangement joins TRBV19 to TRBJ2-2, with D possibly matching TRBD1 (6 bases). Germline V gene lookup returns CDR1 LNHDA and CDR2 SQIVND (reference sequence). Trimming removed 6 bases from V and 2 bases from J, with 13 bases in between. CDR3 length: 15 amino acids. This chain's CDR3 is CASSGQILNTGELFF. CDR3 bases: TGTGCCAGTAGCGGACAGATACTAAACACCGGGGAGCTGTTTTTT.

The chain recombines TRBV19 with TRBJ2-7; D is unclear. CDR1 is LNHDA, CDR2 SQIVND, per germline (reference sequence). V shed 6 bases and J shed 7 bases, with 13 bases lying between them. The CDR3 length is 12 residues. In DNA, the CDR3 is TGTGCCAGTAGCAACTCACGCTTTGAGCAGTACTTC. It is translated as CASSNSRFEQYF.

J is TRBJ1-1 and V is TRBV5-8; tentatively, D is TRBD1 (5 bases). Germline values: CDR1 SGHTS, CDR2 YDEGEE. Trimming left V 10 bases short and J 4 bases short, with 17 bases between. This CDR3 has 13 residues. The chain's CDR3 is CALYRPLGTEAFF. In DNA form, the CDR3 reads TGTGCCTTATACAGGCCTTTGGGCACTGAAGCTTTCTTT.

This CDR3 is CASTSGGTYEQYF. The CDR3 coding sequence is TGTGCCAGTACCAGTGGTGGCACCTACGAGCAGTACTTC. J is TRBJ2-7 and V is TRBV19; D gene ambiguous. The length of the CDR3 is 13 residues. Germline V lookup: CDR1 LNHDA, CDR2 SQIVND (reference sequence). The germline V and J ends were trimmed by 7 bases and 2 bases, with 12 bases remaining between them.

This clone has more than one count but fewer than ten. This chain uses TRBV7-2 with TRBJ1-6; 9 bases are a match to TRBD1. Losses at the gene ends were 5 bases for V and 3 bases for J; bases not matched to a gene: 5. Germline-derived CDR1 and CDR2 are SGHTA and FQGNSA. CDR3 length: 16 amino acids. In DNA, the CDR3 is TGTGCCAGCAGCCTTACAGGGGGCTTCTATAATTCACCCCTCCACTTT. This encodes CASSLTGGFYNSPLHF.

The CDR3 DNA follows: TGTGCCAGCAGAACCACCTCCGGGGGGACAGGGGGAAGTCAGCCCCAGCATTTT. Residues: CASRTTSGGTGGSQPQHF. The chain combines TRBV28 with TRBJ1-5; 11 positions agree with TRBD1. CDR3 length: 18 residues. Trimming cost V 6 bases and J 6 bases; bases outside gene matches: 16. Looked up from germline, CDR1 is MDHEN and CDR2 is SYDVKM.

The chain carries TRBV28 and TRBJ1-1, with D possibly matching TRBD1 (6 bases). The CDR3 spans 13 residues. V was clipped by 6 bases and J by 5 bases, with 13 bases between them. Germline assignment: CDR1 MDHEN and CDR2 SYDVKM. Here the CDR3 DNA reads TGTGCCAGCAGGAGGGAGGGGGAGACTGAAGCTTTCTTT. Translation gives CASRREGETEAFF.

The genes are TRBV24-1 and TRBJ2-3, with D maybe TRBD2 (6 bases). Germline V lookup: CDR1 KGHDR, CDR2 SFDVKD. V was clipped by 5 bases and J by 0 bases, with 8 bases between them. This CDR3 region has 14 residues. The CDR3 bases are TGTGCCACCAGTGTGGGGGGTAGCACAGATACGCAGTATTTT. As protein: CATSVGGSTDTQYF.

J is TRBJ2-3 and V is TRBV28, with 9 positions matching TRBD2. The J segment lost 7 bases and the V segment lost 5 bases, leaving 7 bases of the junction unmatched. Germline values: CDR1 MDHEN, CDR2 SYDVKM. The CDR3 consists of 14 residues. The CDR3 loop reads CASSHSGSPYTQYF. The CDR3 DNA reads as TGTGCCAGCAGTCATAGCGGGAGCCCCTATACGCAGTATTTT.